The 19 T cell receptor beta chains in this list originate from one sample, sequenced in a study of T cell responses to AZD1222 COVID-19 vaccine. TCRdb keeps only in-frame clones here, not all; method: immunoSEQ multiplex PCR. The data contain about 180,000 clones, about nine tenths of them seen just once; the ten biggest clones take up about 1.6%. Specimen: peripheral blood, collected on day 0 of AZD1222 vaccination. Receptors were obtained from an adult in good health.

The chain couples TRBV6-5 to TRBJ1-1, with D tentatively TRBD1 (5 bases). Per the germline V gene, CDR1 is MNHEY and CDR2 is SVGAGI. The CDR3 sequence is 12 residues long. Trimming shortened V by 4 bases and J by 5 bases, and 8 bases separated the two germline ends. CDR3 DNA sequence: TGTGCCAGCAGTTTCCAGGGAACTGAAGCTTTCTTT. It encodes CASSFQGTEAFF.

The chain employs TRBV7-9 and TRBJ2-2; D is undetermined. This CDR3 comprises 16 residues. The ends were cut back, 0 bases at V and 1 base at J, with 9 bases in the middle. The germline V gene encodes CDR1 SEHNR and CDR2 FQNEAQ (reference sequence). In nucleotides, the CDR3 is TGTGCCAGCAGCTTAGCTCTAACACAGAACACCGGGGAGCTGTTTTTT. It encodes CASSLALTQNTGELFF.

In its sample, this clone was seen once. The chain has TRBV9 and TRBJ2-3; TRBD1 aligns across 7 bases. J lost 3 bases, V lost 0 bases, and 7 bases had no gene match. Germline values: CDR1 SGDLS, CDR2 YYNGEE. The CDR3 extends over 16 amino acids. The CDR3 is CASSVVEGGFTDTQYF. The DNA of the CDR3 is TGTGCCAGCAGCGTAGTAGAAGGGGGCTTTACAGATACGCAGTATTTT.

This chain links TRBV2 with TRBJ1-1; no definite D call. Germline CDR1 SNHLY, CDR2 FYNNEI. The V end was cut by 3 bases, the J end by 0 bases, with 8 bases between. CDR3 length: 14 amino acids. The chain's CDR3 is CASSEVSMNTEAFF. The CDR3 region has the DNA TGTGCCAGCAGTGAGGTCTCCATGAACACTGAAGCTTTCTTT.

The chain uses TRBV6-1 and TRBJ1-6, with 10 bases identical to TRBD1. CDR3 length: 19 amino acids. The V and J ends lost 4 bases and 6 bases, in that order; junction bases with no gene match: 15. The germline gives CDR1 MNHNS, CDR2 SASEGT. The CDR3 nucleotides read TGTGCCAGCAGTGGACCGGGACAGGGGAGGGGAAGGTCTAATTCACCCCTCCACTTT. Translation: CASSGPGQGRGRSNSPLHF.

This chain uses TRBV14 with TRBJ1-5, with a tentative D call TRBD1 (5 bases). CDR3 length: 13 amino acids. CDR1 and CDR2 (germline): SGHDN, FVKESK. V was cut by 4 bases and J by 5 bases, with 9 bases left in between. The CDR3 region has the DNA TGTGCCAGCAGCCCCGGGGGGGATCAGCCCCAGCATTTT. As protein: CASSPGGDQPQHF. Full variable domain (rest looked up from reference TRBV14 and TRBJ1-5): EAGVTQFPSHSVIEKGQTVTLRCDPISGHDNLYWYRRVMGKEIKFLLHFVKESKQDESGMPNNRFLAERTGGTYSTLKVQPAELEDSGVYFCASSPGGDQPQHFGDGTRLSIL.

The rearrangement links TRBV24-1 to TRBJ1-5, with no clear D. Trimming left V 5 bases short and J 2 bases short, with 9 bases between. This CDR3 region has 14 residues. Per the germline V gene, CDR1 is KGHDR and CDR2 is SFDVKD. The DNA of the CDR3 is TGTGCCACCAGTGCCGGGGATGGCAATCAGCCCCAGCATTTT. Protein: CATSAGDGNQPQHF.

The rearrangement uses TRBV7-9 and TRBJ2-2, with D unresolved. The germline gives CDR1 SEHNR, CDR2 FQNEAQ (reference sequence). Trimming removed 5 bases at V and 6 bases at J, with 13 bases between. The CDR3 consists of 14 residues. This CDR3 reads CASSPQKLPGELFF. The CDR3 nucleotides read TGTGCCAGCAGCCCCCAAAAGTTGCCCGGGGAGCTGTTTTTT.

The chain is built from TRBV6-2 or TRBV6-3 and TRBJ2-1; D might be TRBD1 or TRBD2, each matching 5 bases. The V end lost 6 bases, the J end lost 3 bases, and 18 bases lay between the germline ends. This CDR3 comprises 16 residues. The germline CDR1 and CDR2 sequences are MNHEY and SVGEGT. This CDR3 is CASSLRWDAIYNEQFF. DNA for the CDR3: TGTGCCAGCAGCCTGCGGTGGGACGCCATCTACAATGAGCAGTTCTTC.

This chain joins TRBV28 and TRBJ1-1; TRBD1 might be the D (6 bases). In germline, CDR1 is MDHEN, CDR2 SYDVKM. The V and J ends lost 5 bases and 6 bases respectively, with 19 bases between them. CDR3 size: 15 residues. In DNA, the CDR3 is TGTGCCAGCAGTCCGGCGGGTCAGGGGAGGGCTGAAGCTTTCTTT. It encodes CASSPAGQGRAEAFF.

CDR3: CASRLPGVGNTIYF. In DNA form, the CDR3 reads TGTGCCAGCAGACTTCCGGGGGTCGGAAACACCATATATTTT. V usage is TRBV28 and J usage is TRBJ1-3; tentative D call: TRBD1 (5 bases). The V end lost 6 bases, the J end lost 4 bases, and 13 bases lay between the germline ends. Germline loops: CDR1 MDHEN, CDR2 SYDVKM. This CDR3 spans 14 amino acids.

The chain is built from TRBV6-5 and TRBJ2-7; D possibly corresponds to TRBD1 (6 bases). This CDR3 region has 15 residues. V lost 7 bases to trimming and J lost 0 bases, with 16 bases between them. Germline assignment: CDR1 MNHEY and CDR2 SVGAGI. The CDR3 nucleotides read TGTGCCAGCACCTCCGGGACACAGAGCTCCTACGAGCAGTACTTC. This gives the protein CASTSGTQSSYEQYF.

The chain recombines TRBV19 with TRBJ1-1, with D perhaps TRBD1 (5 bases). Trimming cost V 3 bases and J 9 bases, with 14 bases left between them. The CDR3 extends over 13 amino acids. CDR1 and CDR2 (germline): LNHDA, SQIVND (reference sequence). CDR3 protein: CASSMETVKKAFF. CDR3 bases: TGTGCCAGTAGTATGGAGACAGTGAAAAAAGCTTTCTTT.

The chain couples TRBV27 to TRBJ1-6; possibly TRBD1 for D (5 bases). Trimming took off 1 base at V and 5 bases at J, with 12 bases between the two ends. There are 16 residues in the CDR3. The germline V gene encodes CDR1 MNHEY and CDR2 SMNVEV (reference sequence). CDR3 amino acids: CASSLWGGLNNSPLHF. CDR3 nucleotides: TGTGCCAGCAGTTTATGGGGGGGTCTGAATAATTCACCCCTCCACTTT.

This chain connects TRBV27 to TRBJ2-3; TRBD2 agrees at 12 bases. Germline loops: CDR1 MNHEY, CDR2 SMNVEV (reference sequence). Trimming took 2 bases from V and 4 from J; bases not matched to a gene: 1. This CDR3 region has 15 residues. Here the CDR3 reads CASSLPSGGADTQYF. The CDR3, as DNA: TGTGCCAGCAGTTTACCTAGCGGGGGGGCAGATACGCAGTATTTT.

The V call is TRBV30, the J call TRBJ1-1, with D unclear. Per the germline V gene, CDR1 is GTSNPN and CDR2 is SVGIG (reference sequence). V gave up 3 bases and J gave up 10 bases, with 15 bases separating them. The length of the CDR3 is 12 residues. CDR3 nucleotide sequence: TGTGCCTGGAGGATAAATCATTACGGAGCTTTCTTT. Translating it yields CAWRINHYGAFF.

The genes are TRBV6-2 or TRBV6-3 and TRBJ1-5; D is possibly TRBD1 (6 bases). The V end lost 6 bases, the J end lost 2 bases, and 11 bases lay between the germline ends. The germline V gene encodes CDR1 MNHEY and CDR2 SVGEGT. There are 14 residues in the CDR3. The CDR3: CASSTGNGNQPQHF. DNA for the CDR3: TGTGCCAGCAGCACAGGGAATGGCAATCAGCCCCAGCATTTT.

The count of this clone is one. The CDR3 bases are TGTGCTAGTGGTTTGTTGACGACCGGGGAGCTGTTTTTT. Amino acids: CASGLLTTGELFF. The rearrangement links TRBV12-5 to TRBJ2-2; D uncertain. The length of the CDR3 is 13 residues. Trimming took off 2 bases at V and 5 bases at J, with 6 bases between the two ends. Looked up from germline, CDR1 is LGHNT and CDR2 is FRNRAP.

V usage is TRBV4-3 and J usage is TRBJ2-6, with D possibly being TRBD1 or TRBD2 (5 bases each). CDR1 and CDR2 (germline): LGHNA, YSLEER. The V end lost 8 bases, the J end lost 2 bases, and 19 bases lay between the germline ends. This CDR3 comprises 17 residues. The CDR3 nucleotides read TGCGCCAGCCAAAATCTGAGGGGCGCGGCTGGGGCCAACGTCCTGACTTTC. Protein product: CASQNLRGAAGANVLTF.